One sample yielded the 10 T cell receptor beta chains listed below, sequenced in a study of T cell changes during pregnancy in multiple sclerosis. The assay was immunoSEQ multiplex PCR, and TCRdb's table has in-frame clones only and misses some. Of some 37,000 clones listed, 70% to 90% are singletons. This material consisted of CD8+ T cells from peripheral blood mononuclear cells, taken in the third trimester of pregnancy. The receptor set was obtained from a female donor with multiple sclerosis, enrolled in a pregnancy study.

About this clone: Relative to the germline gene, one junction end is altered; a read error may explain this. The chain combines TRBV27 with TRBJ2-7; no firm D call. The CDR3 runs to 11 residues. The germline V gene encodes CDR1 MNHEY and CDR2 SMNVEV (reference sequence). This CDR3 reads CANSFGYEQYF. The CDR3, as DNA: TGTGCCAACAGTTTCGGGTACGAGCAGTACTTC.

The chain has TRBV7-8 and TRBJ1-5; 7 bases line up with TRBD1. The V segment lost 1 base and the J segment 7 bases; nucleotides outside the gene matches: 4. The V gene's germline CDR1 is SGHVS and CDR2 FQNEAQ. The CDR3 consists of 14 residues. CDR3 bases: TGTGCCAGCAGCTTAGTAGCAGGGGGACAGCCCCAGCATTTT. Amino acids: CASSLVAGGQPQHF.

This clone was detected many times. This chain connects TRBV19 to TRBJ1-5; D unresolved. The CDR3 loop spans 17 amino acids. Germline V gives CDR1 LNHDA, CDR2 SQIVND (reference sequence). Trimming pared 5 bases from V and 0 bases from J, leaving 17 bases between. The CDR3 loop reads CASSPVGGFYSNQPQHF. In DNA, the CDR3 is TGTGCCAGTAGTCCCGTGGGAGGATTTTATAGCAATCAGCCCCAGCATTTT.

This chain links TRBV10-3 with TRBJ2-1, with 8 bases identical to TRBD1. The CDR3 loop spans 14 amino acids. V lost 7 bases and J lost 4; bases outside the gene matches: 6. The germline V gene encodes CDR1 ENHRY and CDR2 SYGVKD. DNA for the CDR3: TGTGCCATCACCCCGGACAGGGTGTACAATGAGCAGTTCTTC. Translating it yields CAITPDRVYNEQFF.

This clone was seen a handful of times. The CDR3 bases are TGTGCCAGCAGTGTGGGCCTTACCGAGGGCTACACCTTC. It codes for CASSVGLTEGYTF. The chain joins TRBV27 to TRBJ1-2; D gene unclear. The germline gives CDR1 MNHEY, CDR2 SMNVEV (reference sequence). CDR3 length: 13 amino acids. The V gene lost 5 bases and the J gene lost 8 bases, with 15 bases spanning the gap.

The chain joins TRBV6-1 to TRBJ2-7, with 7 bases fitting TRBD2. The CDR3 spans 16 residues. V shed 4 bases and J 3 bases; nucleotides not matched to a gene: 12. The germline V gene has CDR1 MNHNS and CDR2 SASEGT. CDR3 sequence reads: CASSVGRDDPLYEQYF. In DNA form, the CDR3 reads TGTGCCAGCAGTGTGGGGAGGGATGATCCCCTCTACGAGCAGTACTTC.

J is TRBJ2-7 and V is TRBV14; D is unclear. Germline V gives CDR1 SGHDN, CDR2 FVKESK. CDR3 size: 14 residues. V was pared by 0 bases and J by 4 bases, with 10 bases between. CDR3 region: CASSQDQVGYEQYF. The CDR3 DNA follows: TGTGCCAGCAGCCAAGATCAAGTCGGGTACGAGCAGTACTTC.

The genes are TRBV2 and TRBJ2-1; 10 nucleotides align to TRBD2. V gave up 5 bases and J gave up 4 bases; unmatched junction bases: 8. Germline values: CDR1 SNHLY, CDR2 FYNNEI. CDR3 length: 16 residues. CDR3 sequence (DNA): TGTGCCAGCAGTCTCTCTAGCGGGAGCTGGTACAATGAGCAGTTCTTC. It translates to CASSLSSGSWYNEQFF.

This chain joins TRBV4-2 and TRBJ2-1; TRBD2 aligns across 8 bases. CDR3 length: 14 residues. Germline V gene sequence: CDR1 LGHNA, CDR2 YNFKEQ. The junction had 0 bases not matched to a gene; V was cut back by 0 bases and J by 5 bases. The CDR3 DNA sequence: TGTGCCAGCAGCCAAGAGGGACTAGACAATGAGCAGTTCTTC. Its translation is CASSQEGLDNEQFF.

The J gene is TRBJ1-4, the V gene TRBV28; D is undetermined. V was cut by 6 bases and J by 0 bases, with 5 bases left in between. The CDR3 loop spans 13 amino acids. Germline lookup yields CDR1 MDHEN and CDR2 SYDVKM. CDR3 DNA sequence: TGTGCCAGCAGGGACTCAACTAATGAAAAACTGTTTTTT. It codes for CASRDSTNEKLFF.